This T cell receptor (beta chain) emerged from a study of cytomegalovirus exposure and HLA in healthy donors. Findings and caveats of the study: Within a later analysis, the majority of CMV-associated TCR beta chains appeared HLA-restricted.

CDR1 and CDR2 (germline): SGHNT, YYREEE (reference sequence). Trimming stripped 2 bases from V and 0 bases from J, with 15 bases between. The CDR3 length is 17 residues. At collection, donors were nominally healthy, but unrecorded immune exposures were probable. 60 Vbeta and 13 Jbeta primers were used in PCR. The protocol was immunoSEQ multiplex PCR, while the TCRdb copy is restricted to in-frame clones and leaves out a portion. The sample consists of approximately 120,000 clones, over 60% of them appearing once. With regard to this clone: The antigen is not known. Other DNA sequences within the sample encode an identical CDR3.

The source is a woman in her thirties or forties in good health and CMV-seropositive. The specimen sequenced was PBMCs. The V call is TRBV5-4, the J call TRBJ2-4, with unresolved D. CDR3 nucleotides: TGTGCCAGCAGCTTAGACTCGTTACTCACAGCCAAAAACATTCAGTACTTC. Protein sequence: CASSLDSLLTAKNIQYF.